This T cell receptor beta chain was captured in a study of Graves' ophthalmopathy and Graves' hyperthyroidism. The CDR3 is 14 amino acids. After removal of 4 bases from V and 6 bases from J, the junction contained 6 bases not matched to a gene. Beta-chain TCR CDR3 regions were amplified from RNA transcripts. Second-round multiplex PCR came after first-round RT-PCR with HTBI primers. TCRdb itself ran the multiplex PCR reads through MiXCR, one entry per CDR3 protein. The profile shows some 390,000 distinct CDR3 sequences, approximately 20% of them singletons. Diagnosis used clinical symptoms, serum thyroxine, TRAb, thyroid ultrasound and orbital computed tomography. PBMCs were isolated by Ficoll-Paque density gradient centrifugation, using about 9.2 ml of fresh peripheral blood as the starting material. This clonotype has a count of ten or more.

Specimen: peripheral blood. This clonotype originated in a woman aged 18-35 years with Graves' ophthalmopathy. This sequence joins TRBV12-3 or TRBV12-4 and TRBJ2-7; TRBD1 agrees at 10 bases. CDR3 loop: CASSWAGTGAEQYF. In DNA form, the CDR3 reads TGTGCCAGCAGTTGGGCCGGGACAGGGGCCGAGCAGTACTTC.